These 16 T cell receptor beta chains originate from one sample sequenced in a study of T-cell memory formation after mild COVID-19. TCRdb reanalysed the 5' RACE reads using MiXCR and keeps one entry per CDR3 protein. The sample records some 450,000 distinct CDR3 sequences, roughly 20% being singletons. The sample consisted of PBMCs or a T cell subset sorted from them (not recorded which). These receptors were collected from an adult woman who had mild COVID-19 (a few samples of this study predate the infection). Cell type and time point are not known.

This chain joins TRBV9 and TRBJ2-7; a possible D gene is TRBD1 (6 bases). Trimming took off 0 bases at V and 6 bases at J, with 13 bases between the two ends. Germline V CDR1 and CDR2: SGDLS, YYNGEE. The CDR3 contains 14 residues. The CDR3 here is CASSVGGLGGEQYF. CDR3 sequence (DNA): TGTGCCAGCAGCGTAGGGGGGCTTGGAGGCGAGCAGTACTTC.

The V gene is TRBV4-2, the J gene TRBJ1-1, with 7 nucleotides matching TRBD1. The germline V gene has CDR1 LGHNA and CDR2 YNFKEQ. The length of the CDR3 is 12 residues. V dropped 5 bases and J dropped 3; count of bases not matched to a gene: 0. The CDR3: CASSGQDTEAFF. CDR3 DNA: TGTGCCAGCAGCGGACAGGACACTGAAGCTTTCTTT.

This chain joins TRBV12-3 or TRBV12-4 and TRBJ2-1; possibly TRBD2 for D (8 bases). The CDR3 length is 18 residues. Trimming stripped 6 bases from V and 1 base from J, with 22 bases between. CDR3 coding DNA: TGTGCCAGCAGCCGCCGGGGGGGACAGTTGGTATCCTACAATGAGCAGTTCTTC. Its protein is CASSRRGGQLVSYNEQFF.

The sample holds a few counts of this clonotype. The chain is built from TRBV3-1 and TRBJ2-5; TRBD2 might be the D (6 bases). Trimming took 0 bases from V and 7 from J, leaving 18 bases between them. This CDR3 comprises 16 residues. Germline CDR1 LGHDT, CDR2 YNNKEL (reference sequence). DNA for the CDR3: TGTGCCAGCAGCCAAGAAGAGATTACCGGGGGAGGGACCCAGTACTTC. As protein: CASSQEEITGGGTQYF.

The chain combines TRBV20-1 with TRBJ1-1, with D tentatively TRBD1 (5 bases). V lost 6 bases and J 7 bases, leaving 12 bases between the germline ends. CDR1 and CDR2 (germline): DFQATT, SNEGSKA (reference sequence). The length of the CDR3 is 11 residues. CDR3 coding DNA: TGCAGTGCCACCTCAGGGAATGAAGCTTTCTTT. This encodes CSATSGNEAFF.

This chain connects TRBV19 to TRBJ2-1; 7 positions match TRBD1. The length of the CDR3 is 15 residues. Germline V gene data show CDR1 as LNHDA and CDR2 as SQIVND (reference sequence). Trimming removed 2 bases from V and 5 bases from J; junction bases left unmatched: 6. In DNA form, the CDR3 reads TGTGCCAGTAGTATACCCCGGACAGGTAACAATGAGCAGTTCTTC. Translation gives CASSIPRTGNNEQFF.

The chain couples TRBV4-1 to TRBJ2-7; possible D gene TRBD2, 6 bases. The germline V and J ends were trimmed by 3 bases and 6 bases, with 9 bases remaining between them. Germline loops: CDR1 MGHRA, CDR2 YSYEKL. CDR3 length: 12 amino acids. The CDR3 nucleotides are TGCGCCAGCAGCCACCCCGGGGGCGAGCAGTACTTC. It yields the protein CASSHPGGEQYF.

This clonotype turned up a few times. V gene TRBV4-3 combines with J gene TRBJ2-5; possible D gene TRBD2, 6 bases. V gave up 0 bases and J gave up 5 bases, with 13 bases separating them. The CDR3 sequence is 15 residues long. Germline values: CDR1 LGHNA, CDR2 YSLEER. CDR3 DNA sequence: TGCGCCAGCAGCCAAGAGAGAGGGAGCGGGGAGACCCAGTACTTC. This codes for CASSQERGSGETQYF.

Here the CDR3 reads CSARGSNQPQHF. CDR3 nucleotides: TGCAGTGCTAGGGGTAGCAATCAGCCCCAGCATTTT. The gene calls are TRBV20-1 and TRBJ1-5; no reliable D call. Germline V gives CDR1 DFQATT, CDR2 SNEGSKA (reference sequence). The CDR3 spans 12 residues. With 3 bases removed from V and 0 bases from J, the gap between germline ends came to 3 bases.

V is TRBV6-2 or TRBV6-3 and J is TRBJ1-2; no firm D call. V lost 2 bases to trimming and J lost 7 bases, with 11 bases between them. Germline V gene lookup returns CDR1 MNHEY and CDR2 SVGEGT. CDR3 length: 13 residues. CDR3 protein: CASSYEGTLGYTF. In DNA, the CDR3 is TGTGCCAGCAGTTACGAAGGCACTCTTGGCTACACCTTC.

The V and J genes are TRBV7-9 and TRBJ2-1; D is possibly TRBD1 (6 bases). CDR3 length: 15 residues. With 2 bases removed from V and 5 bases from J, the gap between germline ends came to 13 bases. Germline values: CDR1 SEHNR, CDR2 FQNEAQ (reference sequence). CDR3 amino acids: CASSLQGSPNNEQFF. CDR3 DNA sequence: TGTGCCAGCAGCTTACAGGGGAGCCCGAACAATGAGCAGTTCTTC.

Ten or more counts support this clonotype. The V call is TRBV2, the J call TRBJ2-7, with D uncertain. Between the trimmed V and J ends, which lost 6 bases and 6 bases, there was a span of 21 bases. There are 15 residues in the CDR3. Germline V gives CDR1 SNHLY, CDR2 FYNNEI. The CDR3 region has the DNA TGTGCCAGCAGACCCGGGCCCCATGAGGAAGGCGAGCAGTACTTC. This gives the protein CASRPGPHEEGEQYF.

CDR3 bases: TGCAGCGTTGAAGAGTCCGGGACCGGGGAGCTGTTTTTT. Encoded protein: CSVEESGTGELFF. This sequence joins TRBV29-1 and TRBJ2-2, with D unclear. The CDR3 contains 13 residues. V was shortened by 0 bases and J by 5 bases, with 7 bases between the two germline ends. Germline assignment: CDR1 SQVTM and CDR2 ANQGSEA.

The CDR3 DNA follows: TGTGCCAGCCTCCAAGGAGTTTCCCCAACCTTGAACACTGAAGCTTTCTTT. Protein: CASLQGVSPTLNTEAFF. V gene TRBV6-5 combines with J gene TRBJ1-1; D unresolved. This CDR3 comprises 17 residues. The V end lost 8 bases, the J end lost 0 bases, and 22 bases lay between the germline ends. Germline-derived CDR1 and CDR2 are MNHEY and SVGAGI.

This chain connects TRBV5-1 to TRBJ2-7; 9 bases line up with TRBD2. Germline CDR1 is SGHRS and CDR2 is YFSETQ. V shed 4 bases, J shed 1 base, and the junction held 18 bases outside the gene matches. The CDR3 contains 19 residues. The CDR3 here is CASSPIERLAGGLSYEQYF. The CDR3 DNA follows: TGCGCCAGCAGCCCCATCGAGAGGTTGGCGGGAGGGCTTTCCTACGAGCAGTACTTC. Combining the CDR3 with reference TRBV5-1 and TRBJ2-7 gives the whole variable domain KAGVTQTPRYLIKTRGQQVTLSCSPISGHRSVSWYQQTPGQGLQFLFEYFSETQRNKGNFPGRFSGRQFSNSRSEMNVSTLELGDSALYLCASSPIERLAGGLSYEQYFGPGTRLTVT.

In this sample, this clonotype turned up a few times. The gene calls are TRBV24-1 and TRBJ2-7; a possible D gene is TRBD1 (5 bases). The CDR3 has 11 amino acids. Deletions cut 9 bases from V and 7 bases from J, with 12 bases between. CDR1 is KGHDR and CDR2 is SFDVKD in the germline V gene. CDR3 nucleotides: TGTGCCACCGGTACAGGCGAAGAGCAGTACTTC. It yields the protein CATGTGEEQYF.